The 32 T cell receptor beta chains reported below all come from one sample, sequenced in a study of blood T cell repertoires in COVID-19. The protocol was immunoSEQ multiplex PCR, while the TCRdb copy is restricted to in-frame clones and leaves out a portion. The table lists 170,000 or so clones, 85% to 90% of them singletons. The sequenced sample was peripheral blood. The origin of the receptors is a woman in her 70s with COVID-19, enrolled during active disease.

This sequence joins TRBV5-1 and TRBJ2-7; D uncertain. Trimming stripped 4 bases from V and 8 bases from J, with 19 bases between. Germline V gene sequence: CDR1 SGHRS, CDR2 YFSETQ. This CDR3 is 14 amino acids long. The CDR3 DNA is TGCGCCAGCAGCCCATCTGAGCACGGTAGTAAGCAGTACTTC. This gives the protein CASSPSEHGSKQYF.

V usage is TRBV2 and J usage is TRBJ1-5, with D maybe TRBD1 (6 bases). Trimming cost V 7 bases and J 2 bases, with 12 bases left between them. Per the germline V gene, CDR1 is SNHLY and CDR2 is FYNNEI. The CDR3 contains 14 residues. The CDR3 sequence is CASTFRGGNQPQHF. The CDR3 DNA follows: TGTGCCAGCACTTTCAGGGGTGGCAATCAGCCCCAGCATTTT.

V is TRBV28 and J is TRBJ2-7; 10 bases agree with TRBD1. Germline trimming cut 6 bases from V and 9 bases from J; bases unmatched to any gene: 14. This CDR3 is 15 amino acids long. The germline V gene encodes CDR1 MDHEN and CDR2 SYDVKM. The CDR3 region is CASRRTGTGVGVQYF. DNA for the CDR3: TGTGCCAGCAGACGCACCGGGACAGGGGTTGGCGTGCAGTACTTC.

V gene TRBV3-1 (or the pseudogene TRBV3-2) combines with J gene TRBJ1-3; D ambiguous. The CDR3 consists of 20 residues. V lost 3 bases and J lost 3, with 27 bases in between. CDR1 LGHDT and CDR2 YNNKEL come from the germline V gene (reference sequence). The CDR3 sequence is CASSQSIVMLGLRGGNTIYF. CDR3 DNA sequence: TGTGCCAGCAGCCAGAGTATCGTGATGCTCGGGCTTCGGGGTGGAAACACCATATATTTT.

DNA of the CDR3: TGTGCCAGCAGTGAAGGGCAGGAGCAGTTCTTC. Protein product: CASSEGQEQFF. The chain is built from TRBV6-1 and TRBJ2-1; D remains ambiguous. Looked up from germline, CDR1 is MNHNS and CDR2 is SASEGT. V lost 1 base, J lost 10 bases, and 5 bases lay in between. The CDR3 sequence is 11 residues long.

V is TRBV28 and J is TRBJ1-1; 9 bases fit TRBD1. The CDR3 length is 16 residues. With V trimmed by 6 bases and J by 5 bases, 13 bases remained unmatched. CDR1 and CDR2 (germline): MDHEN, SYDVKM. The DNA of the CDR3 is TGTGCCAGCAGCCCTCAGGGACAGGGTGAGGGGACTGAAGCTTTCTTT. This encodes CASSPQGQGEGTEAFF.

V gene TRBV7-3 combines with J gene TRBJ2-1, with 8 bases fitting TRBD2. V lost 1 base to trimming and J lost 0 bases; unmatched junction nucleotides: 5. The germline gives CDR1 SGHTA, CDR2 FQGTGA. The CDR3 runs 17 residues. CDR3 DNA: TGTGCCAGCAGCTTAAACCCAGCGGGAGTCTCCTACAATGAGCAGTTCTTC. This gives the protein CASSLNPAGVSYNEQFF.

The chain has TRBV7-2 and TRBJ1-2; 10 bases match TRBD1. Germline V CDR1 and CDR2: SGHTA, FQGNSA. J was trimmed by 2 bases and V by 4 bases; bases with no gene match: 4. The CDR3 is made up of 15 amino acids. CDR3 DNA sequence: TGTGCCAGCAGCTCAGGGACAGGGGTAAACTATGGCTACACCTTC. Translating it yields CASSSGTGVNYGYTF.

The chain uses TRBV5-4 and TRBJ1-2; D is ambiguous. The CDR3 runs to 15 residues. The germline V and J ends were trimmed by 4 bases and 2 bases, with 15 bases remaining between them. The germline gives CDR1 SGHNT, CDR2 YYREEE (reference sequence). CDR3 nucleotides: TGTGCCAGCAGCCATGAAGAGGAGCCGAACTATGGCTACACCTTC. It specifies CASSHEEEPNYGYTF. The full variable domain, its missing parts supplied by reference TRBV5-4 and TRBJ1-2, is ETGVTQSPTHLIKTRGQQVTLRCSSQSGHNTVSWYQQALGQGPQFIFQYYREEENGRGNFPPRFSGLQFPNYSSELNVNALELDDSALYLCASSHEEEPNYGYTFGSGTRLTVV.

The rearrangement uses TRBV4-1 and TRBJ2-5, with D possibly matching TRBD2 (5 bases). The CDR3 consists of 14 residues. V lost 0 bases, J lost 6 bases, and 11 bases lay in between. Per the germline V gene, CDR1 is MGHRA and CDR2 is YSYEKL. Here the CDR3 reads CASSQEPGVQTQYF. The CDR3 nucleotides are TGCGCCAGCAGCCAAGAACCCGGGGTGCAGACCCAGTACTTC.

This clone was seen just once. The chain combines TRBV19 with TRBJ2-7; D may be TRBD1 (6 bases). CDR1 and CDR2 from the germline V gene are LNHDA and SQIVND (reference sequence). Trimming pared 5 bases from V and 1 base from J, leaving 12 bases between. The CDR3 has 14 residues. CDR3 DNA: TGTGCCAGTAGTGTCCGGGACATATCCTACGAGCAGTACTTC. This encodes CASSVRDISYEQYF.

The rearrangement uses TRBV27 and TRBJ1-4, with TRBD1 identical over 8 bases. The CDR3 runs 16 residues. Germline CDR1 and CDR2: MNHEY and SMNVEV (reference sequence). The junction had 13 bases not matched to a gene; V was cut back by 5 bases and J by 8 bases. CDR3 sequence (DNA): TGTGCCAGCAGTCCGGACAGGGCCCGGGGCGCCGAAAAACTGTTTTTT. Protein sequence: CASSPDRARGAEKLFF.

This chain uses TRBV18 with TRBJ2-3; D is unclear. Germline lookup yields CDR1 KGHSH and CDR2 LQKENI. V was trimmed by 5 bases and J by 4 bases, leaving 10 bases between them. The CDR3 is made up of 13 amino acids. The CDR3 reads CASSKPEPDTQYF. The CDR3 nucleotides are TGTGCCAGCTCAAAACCGGAGCCAGATACGCAGTATTTT.

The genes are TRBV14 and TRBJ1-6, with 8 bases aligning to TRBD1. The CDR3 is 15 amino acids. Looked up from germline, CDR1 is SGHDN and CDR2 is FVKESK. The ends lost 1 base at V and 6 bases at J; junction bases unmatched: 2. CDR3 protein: CASSQAQGGNSPLHF. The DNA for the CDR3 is TGTGCCAGCAGCCAAGCACAGGGGGGTAATTCACCCCTCCACTTT.

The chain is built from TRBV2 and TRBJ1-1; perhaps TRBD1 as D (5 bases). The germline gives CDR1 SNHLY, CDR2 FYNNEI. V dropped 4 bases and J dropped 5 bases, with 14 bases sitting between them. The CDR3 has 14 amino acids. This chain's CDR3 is CASSVGGWETEAFF. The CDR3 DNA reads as TGTGCCAGCAGTGTTGGGGGGTGGGAAACTGAAGCTTTCTTT.

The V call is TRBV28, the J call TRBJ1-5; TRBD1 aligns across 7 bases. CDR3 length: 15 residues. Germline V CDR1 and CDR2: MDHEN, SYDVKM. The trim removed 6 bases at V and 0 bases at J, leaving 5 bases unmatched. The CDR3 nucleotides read TGTGCCAGCAGGCCGACAGGGATTAGCAATCAGCCCCAGCATTTT. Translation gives CASRPTGISNQPQHF.

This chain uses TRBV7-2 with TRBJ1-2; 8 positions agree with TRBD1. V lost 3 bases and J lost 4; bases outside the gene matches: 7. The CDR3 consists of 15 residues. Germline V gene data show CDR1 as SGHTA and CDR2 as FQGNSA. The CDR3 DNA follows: TGTGCCAGCAGCTTGCTCCCACAGGGGGGCTATGGCTACACCTTC. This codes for CASSLLPQGGYGYTF. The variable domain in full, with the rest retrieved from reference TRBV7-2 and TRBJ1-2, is GAGVSQSPSNKVTEKGKDVELRCDPISGHTALYWYRQSLGQGLEFLIYFQGNSAPDKSGLPSDRFSAERTGGSVSTLTIQRTQQEDSAVYLCASSLLPQGGYGYTFGSGTRLTVV.

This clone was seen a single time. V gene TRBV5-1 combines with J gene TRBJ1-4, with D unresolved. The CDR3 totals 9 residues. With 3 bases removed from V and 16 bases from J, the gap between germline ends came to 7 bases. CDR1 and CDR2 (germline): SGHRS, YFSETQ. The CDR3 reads CASSSCPFF. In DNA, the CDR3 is TGCGCCAGCAGCTCGTGTCCGTTTTTT.

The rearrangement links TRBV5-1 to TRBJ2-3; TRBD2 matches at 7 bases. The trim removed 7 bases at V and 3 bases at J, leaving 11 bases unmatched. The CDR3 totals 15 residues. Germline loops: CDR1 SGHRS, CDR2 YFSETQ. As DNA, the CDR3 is TGCGCCAGCGGTCAAGACGGGGGGATGACAGATACGCAGTATTTT. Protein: CASGQDGGMTDTQYF.

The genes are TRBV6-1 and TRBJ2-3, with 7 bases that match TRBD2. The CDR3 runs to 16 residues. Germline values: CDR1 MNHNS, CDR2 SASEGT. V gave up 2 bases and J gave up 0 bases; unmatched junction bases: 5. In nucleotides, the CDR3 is TGTGCCAGCAGTGAAAGGACTAGACCCAGCACAGATACGCAGTATTTT. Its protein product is CASSERTRPSTDTQYF.

The chain's CDR3 is CASSVTLNQASTDTQYF. The CDR3 DNA follows: TGTGCCAGCAGCGTGACCCTCAATCAGGCCAGCACAGATACGCAGTATTTT. This chain uses TRBV9 with TRBJ2-3; no clear D gene. V shed 2 bases and J shed 0 bases, with 16 bases lying between them. CDR1 SGDLS and CDR2 YYNGEE come from the germline V gene. The CDR3 sequence is 17 residues long. Full variable domain (rest looked up from reference TRBV9 and TRBJ2-3): DSGVTQTPKHLITATGQRVTLRCSPRSGDLSVYWYQQSLDQGLQFLIQYYNGEERAKGNILERFSAQQFPDLHSELNLSSLELGDSALYFCASSVTLNQASTDTQYFGPGTRLTVL.

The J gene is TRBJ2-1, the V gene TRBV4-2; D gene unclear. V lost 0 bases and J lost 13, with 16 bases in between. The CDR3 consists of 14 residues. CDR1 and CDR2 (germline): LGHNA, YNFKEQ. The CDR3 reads CASSQDRVPPLQFF. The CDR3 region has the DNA TGTGCCAGCAGCCAAGATCGGGTCCCCCCCCTTCAGTTCTTC.

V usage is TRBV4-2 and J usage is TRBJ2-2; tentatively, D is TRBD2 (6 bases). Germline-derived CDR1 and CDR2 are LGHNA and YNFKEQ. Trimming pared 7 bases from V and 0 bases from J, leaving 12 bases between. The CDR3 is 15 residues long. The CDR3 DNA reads TGTGCCAGCAATCCAGCGGGCGCGAACACCGGGGAGCTGTTTTTT. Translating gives CASNPAGANTGELFF.

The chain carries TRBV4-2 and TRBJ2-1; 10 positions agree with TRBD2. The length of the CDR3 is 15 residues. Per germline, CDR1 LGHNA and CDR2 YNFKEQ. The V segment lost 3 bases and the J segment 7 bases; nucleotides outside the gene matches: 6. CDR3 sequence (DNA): TGTGCCAGCAGCCACTACAGCGGGAGGGCTAATGAGCAGTTCTTC. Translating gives CASSHYSGRANEQFF.

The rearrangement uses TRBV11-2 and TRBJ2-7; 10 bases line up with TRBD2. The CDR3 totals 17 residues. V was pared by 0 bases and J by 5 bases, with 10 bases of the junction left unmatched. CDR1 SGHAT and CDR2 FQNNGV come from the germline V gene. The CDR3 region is CASSLDLFLAGDNEQYF. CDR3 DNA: TGTGCCAGCAGCTTAGATTTGTTCCTAGCGGGAGATAACGAGCAGTACTTC. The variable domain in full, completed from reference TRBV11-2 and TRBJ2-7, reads EAGVAQSPRYKIIEKRQSVAFWCNPISGHATLYWYQQILGQGPKLLIQFQNNGVVDDSQLPKDRFSAERLKGVDSTLKIQPAKLEDSAVYLCASSLDLFLAGDNEQYFGPGTRLTVT.

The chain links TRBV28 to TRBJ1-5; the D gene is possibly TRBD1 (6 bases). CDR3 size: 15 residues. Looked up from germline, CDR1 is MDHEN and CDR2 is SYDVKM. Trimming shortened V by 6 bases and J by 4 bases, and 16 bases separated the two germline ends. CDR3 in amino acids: CASRKAGGWNQPQHF. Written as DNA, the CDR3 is TGTGCCAGCAGAAAGGCGGGGGGCTGGAATCAGCCCCAGCATTTT.

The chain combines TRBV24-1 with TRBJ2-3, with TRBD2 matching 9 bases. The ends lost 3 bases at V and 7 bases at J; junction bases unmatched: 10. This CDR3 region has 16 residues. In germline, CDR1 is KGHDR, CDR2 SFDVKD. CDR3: CATSDPLAGVGNTQYF. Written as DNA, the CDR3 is TGTGCCACCAGTGATCCTTTAGCGGGAGTAGGAAATACGCAGTATTTT.

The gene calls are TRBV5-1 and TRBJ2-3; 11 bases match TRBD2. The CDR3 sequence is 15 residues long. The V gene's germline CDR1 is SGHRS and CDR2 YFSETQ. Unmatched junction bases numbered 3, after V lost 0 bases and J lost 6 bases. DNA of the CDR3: TGCGCCAGCAGCTTGGGCCTAGCGGGAGGTGATACGCAGTATTTT. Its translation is CASSLGLAGGDTQYF.

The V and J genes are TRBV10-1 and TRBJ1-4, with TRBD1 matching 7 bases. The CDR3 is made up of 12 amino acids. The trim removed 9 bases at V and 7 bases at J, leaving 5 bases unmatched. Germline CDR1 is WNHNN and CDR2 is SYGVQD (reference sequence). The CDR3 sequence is CARRTGGEKLFF. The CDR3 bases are TGCGCCAGGCGGACAGGTGGTGAAAAACTGTTTTTT.

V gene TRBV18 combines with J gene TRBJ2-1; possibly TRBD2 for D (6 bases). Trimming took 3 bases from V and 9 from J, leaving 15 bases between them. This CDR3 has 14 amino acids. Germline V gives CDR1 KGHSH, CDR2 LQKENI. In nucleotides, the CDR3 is TGTGCCAGCTCACCGGGAGATAGCGGATTTGAGCAGTTCTTC. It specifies CASSPGDSGFEQFF. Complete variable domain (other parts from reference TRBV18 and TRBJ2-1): NAGVMQNPRHLVRRRGQEARLRCSPMKGHSHVYWYRQLPEEGLKFMVYLQKENIIDESGMPKERFSAEFPKEGPSILRIQQVVRGDSAAYFCASSPGDSGFEQFFGPGTRLTVL.

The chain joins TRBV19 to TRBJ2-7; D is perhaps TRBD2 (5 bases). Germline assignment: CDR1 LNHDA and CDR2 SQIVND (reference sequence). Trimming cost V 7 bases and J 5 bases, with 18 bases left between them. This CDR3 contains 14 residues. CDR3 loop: CASTKEGLSHEQYF. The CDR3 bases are TGTGCCAGTACCAAAGAGGGTCTATCTCACGAGCAGTACTTC.

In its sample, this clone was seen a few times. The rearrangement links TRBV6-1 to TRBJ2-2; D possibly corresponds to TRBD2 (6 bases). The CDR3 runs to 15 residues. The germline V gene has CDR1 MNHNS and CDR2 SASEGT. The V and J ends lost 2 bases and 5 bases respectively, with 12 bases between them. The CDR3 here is CASSEPGRITGELFF. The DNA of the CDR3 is TGTGCCAGCAGTGAACCAGGGAGGATTACCGGGGAGCTGTTTTTT.